These 21 T cell receptor beta chains share one sample of origin, sequenced in a study of T-cell reconstitution after alpha-beta-depleted transplantation in children (TCRdb year 2016). Library preparation employed PCR. The reads were generated on an Illumina HiSeq 2500. TCR library preparation used molecular barcoding, with unique molecular identifiers applied to normalize quantification of the TCRbeta repertoire. TCRdb reprocessed the public reads (quality trimming at Q25 with fastp, clone calling with MiXCR) and kept in-frame beta chains. Each CDR3 protein appears once, grouped with its most common genes and DNA. The sample has 640,000 or so distinct CDR3 sequences on record, approximately 15% of them singletons. In total, the top ten clones hold 0.85% to 1.3% of the sample. The specimen was PBMCs from the stem cell graft donor, collected from the stem cell graft. These receptors were taken from a human donor who donated a stem cell graft to a child with acute myeloid leukemia.

This clonotype was observed a single time. A clone one base away is much larger, so this may be a read error. The rearrangement links TRBV2 to TRBJ2-1; D unclear. V lost 4 bases and J lost 13, with 11 bases in between. Germline-derived CDR1 and CDR2 are SNHLY and FYNNEI. This CDR3 is 11 amino acids long. The CDR3 nucleotides are TGTGCCAGCAGTGTCTCTACTAACCAGTTCTTC. As protein: CASSVSTNQFF.

This clonotype was counted only a few times. The rearrangement uses TRBV7-6 and TRBJ1-3; a possible D gene is TRBD1 (5 bases). The CDR3 loop spans 17 amino acids. CDR1 and CDR2 (germline): SGHVS, FNYEAQ. Trimming took off 0 bases at V and 2 bases at J, with 14 bases between the two ends. The CDR3 DNA sequence: TGTGCCAGCAGCTTAGCGTTCCCAGGGATAGCTGGAAACACCATATATTTT. Translation gives CASSLAFPGIAGNTIYF.

V and J are TRBV7-9 and TRBJ1-2; D gene ambiguous. The CDR3 consists of 14 residues. Germline V lookup: CDR1 SEHNR, CDR2 FQNEAQ (reference sequence). With 6 bases removed from V and 3 bases from J, the gap between germline ends came to 14 bases. CDR3 nucleotides: TGTGCCAGCAGGCCCGAGGACCCCTACTATGGCTACACCTTC. Its translation is CASRPEDPYYGYTF.

This clonotype came up a few times. The V and J genes are TRBV15 and TRBJ1-4; D unclear. The CDR3 length is 14 residues. From germline, CDR1 is LNHNV and CDR2 YYDKDF (reference sequence). V lost 0 bases to trimming and J lost 3 bases, with 5 bases between them. The CDR3 nucleotides read TGTGCCACCAGCAGAGACACTGCTAATGAAAAACTGTTTTTT. Amino acids: CATSRDTANEKLFF.

This clonotype was detected many times. The chain joins TRBV29-1 to TRBJ1-1; no clear D gene. Trimming took 5 bases from V and 1 from J, leaving 11 bases between them. This CDR3 spans 13 amino acids. Germline assignment: CDR1 SQVTM and CDR2 ANQGSEA. The CDR3 DNA is TGCAGCGTTTGGACCCCGAAGAACACTGAAGCTTTCTTT. Its protein is CSVWTPKNTEAFF.

This clonotype was detected many times. The chain combines TRBV29-1 with TRBJ2-2, with TRBD1 matching over 7 bases. J gave up 6 bases and V 6 bases, and 16 bases lay outside the gene matches. In germline, CDR1 is SQVTM, CDR2 ANQGSEA. The CDR3 length is 16 residues. The CDR3 DNA reads TGCAGCGTCCGTAACCCAGGGGGAGACTTTTCCGGGGAGCTGTTTTTT. As protein: CSVRNPGGDFSGELFF.

The chain couples TRBV27 to TRBJ1-6; TRBD1 is a possible D gene (5 bases). Between the trimmed V and J ends, which lost 10 bases and 4 bases, there was a span of 14 bases. Germline V gene lookup returns CDR1 MNHEY and CDR2 SMNVEV (reference sequence). CDR3 length: 14 amino acids. The CDR3 coding sequence is TGTGCCACAGGGACGGCGAATTATAATTCACCCCTCCACTTT. Translation gives CATGTANYNSPLHF.

This clonotype was counted between two and nine times. The chain combines TRBV7-2 with TRBJ1-2; 10 bases align to TRBD1. This CDR3 is built from 14 residues. Germline V gene sequence: CDR1 SGHTA, CDR2 FQGNSA. V lost 3 bases and J lost 8; bases outside the gene matches: 6. Here the CDR3 reads CASSFIDRGQGYTF. The CDR3 coding sequence is TGTGCCAGCAGCTTTATAGACAGGGGGCAGGGCTACACCTTC.

The V gene is TRBV7-9, the J gene TRBJ2-3, with 9 bases lining up with TRBD1. Per the germline V gene, CDR1 is SEHNR and CDR2 is FQNEAQ (reference sequence). Germline trimming cut 3 bases from V and 4 bases from J; bases unmatched to any gene: 8. The CDR3 contains 16 residues. The DNA of the CDR3 is TGTGCCAGCAGCTTCCGGACAGGGGCTATGGCAGATACGCAGTATTTT. Translated: CASSFRTGAMADTQYF. Based on the CDR3 plus reference TRBV7-9 and TRBJ2-3, the full variable domain is DTGVSQNPRHKITKRGQNVTFRCDPISEHNRLYWYRQTLGQGPEFLTYFQNEAQLEKSRLLSDRFSAERPKGSFSTLEIQRTEQGDSAMYLCASSFRTGAMADTQYFGPGTRLTVL.

This clonotype came up a few times. This CDR3 is CSARDGVSPLHF. In DNA, the CDR3 is TGCAGTGCTAGAGACGGGGTTTCACCCCTCCACTTT. This sequence joins TRBV20-1 and TRBJ1-6; D is uncertain. This CDR3 is built from 12 residues. In germline, CDR1 is DFQATT, CDR2 SNEGSKA (reference sequence). The V end lost 0 bases, the J end lost 9 bases, and 6 bases lay between the germline ends.

This clonotype was recorded once. The chain's CDR3 is CAWSGGLSQPQHF. In nucleotides, the CDR3 is TGTGCCTGGAGTGGGGGGTTAAGTCAGCCCCAGCATTTT. The chain uses TRBV30 and TRBJ1-5; tentatively, D is TRBD1 (5 bases). Per the germline V gene, CDR1 is GTSNPN and CDR2 is SVGIG (reference sequence). Trimming took off 1 base at V and 6 bases at J, with 10 bases between the two ends. The CDR3 consists of 13 residues.

Notes on this clonotype: A single base separates this from a much larger clone, so it may be a read error. The chain couples TRBV20-1 to TRBJ1-3; weak D call: TRBD1 (5 bases). The CDR3 is 13 residues long. CDR1 is DFQATT and CDR2 is SNEGSKA in the germline V gene (reference sequence). The CDR3 nucleotides read TGCAGTGCGACGGACATATCCGGAAACACCACATATTTT. Amino acid sequence: CSATDISGNTTYF.

This clonotype was recorded many times. V gene TRBV20-1 combines with J gene TRBJ1-5; D is uncertain. The CDR3 length is 13 residues. V gave up 6 bases and J gave up 0 bases, with 9 bases separating them. Germline V gene data show CDR1 as DFQATT and CDR2 as SNEGSKA (reference sequence). For the CDR3, the DNA is TGCAGTGCGGCGAAGAATAGCAATCAGCCCCAGCATTTT. Translation gives CSAAKNSNQPQHF.

The chain uses TRBV24-1 and TRBJ1-1, with 7 bases lining up with TRBD1. CDR1 and CDR2 from the germline V gene are KGHDR and SFDVKD. The CDR3 is 14 amino acids. The V segment lost 4 bases and the J segment 3 bases; nucleotides outside the gene matches: 4. The DNA for the CDR3 is TGTGCCACCAGTGACTCTGGGACAGACACTGAAGCTTTCTTT. This encodes CATSDSGTDTEAFF.

This clonotype was observed many times. The V and J genes are TRBV7-2 and TRBJ2-7; possible D gene TRBD2, 6 bases. Germline loops: CDR1 SGHTA, CDR2 FQGNSA. Trimming cost V 4 bases and J 7 bases, with 32 bases left between them. The CDR3 runs to 19 residues. The DNA of the CDR3 is TGTGCCAGCAGCTACAAACAGGTATTATTGAGCTGGCGGGATGCAGAGCAGTACTTC. This encodes CASSYKQVLLSWRDAEQYF. Full variable domain (remainder filled in from reference TRBV7-2 and TRBJ2-7): GAGVSQSPSNKVTEKGKDVELRCDPISGHTALYWYRQSLGQGLEFLIYFQGNSAPDKSGLPSDRFSAERTGGSVSTLTIQRTQQEDSAVYLCASSYKQVLLSWRDAEQYFGPGTRLTVT.

This clonotype was recorded a few times. V gene TRBV15 combines with J gene TRBJ2-7, with 7 nucleotides matching TRBD1. The V and J ends lost 9 bases and 0 bases, in that order; junction bases with no gene match: 8. Germline CDR1 LNHNV, CDR2 YYDKDF (reference sequence). This CDR3 region has 14 residues. The CDR3 region is CATRQGSYSYEQYV. The CDR3 bases are TGTGCCACGCGACAGGGAAGCTACTCCTACGAGCAGTACGTC.

The chain carries TRBV30 and TRBJ2-1; D not certain. The CDR3 totals 12 residues. Deletions cut 0 bases from V and 10 bases from J, with 10 bases between. Germline lookup yields CDR1 GTSNPN and CDR2 SVGIG (reference sequence). The CDR3 DNA reads TGTGCCTGGAGTGTAGGGTTTGGAGAGCAGTTCTTC. Translation: CAWSVGFGEQFF.

The V and J genes are TRBV7-2 and TRBJ2-3; either TRBD1 or TRBD2 may fit D (5 bases each). V shed 6 bases and J shed 3 bases, with 16 bases lying between them. The CDR3 has 15 residues. In germline, CDR1 is SGHTA, CDR2 FQGNSA. In nucleotides, the CDR3 is TGTGCCAGCAGACAACCGGGACGGCGGACAGATACGCAGTATTTT. Its protein is CASRQPGRRTDTQYF.

This CDR3 reads CASSFQGATEAFF. In DNA, the CDR3 is TGTGCCAGCAGCTTCCAGGGGGCCACTGAAGCTTTCTTT. The V call is TRBV5-5, the J call TRBJ1-1; 8 bases line up with TRBD1. V shed 2 bases, J shed 4 bases, and the junction held 1 base outside the gene matches. CDR1 is SGHKS, CDR2 YYEKEE, per germline (reference sequence). The CDR3 length is 13 residues.

A few counts support this clonotype. The rearrangement joins TRBV7-9 to TRBJ1-4, with a possible D match to TRBD1 (6 bases). CDR3 length: 15 residues. V was shortened by 1 base and J by 7 bases, with 13 bases between the two germline ends. Germline V CDR1 and CDR2: SEHNR, FQNEAQ (reference sequence). The DNA for the CDR3 is TGTGCCAGCAGCTTAGACGGGGGGCGCCGTGAAAAACTGTTTTTT. It specifies CASSLDGGRREKLFF. Supplemented by reference TRBV7-9 and TRBJ1-4, the full variable domain reads DTGVSQNPRHKITKRGQNVTFRCDPISEHNRLYWYRQTLGQGPEFLTYFQNEAQLEKSRLLSDRFSAERPKGSFSTLEIQRTEQGDSAMYLCASSLDGGRREKLFFGSGTQLSVL.

This CDR3 is CASSLRLAVKATYNEQFF. Here the CDR3 DNA reads TGCGCCAGCAGCTTGAGACTAGCGGTGAAGGCGACCTACAATGAGCAGTTCTTC. V and J are TRBV5-1 and TRBJ2-1, with 9 nucleotides matching TRBD2. Germline loops: CDR1 SGHRS, CDR2 YFSETQ. The CDR3 sequence is 18 residues long. The V gene end was trimmed by 1 base and the J gene end by 2 bases; junction bases not matched to a gene: 10.